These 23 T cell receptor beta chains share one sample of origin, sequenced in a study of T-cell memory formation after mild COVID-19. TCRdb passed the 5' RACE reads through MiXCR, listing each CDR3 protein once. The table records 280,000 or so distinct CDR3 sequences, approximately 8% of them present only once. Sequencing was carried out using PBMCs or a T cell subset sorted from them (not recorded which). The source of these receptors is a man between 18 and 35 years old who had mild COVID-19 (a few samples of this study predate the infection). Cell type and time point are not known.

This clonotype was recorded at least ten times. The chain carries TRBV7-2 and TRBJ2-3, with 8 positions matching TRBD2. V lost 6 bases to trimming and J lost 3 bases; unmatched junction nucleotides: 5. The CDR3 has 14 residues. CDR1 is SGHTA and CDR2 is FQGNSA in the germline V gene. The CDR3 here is CASRPSGGTDTQYF. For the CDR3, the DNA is TGTGCCAGCAGACCGAGCGGGGGAACAGATACGCAGTATTTT.

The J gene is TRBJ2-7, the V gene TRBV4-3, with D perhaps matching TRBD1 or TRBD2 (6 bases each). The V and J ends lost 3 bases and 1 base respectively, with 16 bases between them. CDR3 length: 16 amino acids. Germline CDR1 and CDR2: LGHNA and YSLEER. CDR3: CASSHDPTGASYEQYF. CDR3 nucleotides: TGCGCCAGCAGCCATGACCCTACGGGGGCGTCCTACGAGCAGTACTTC.

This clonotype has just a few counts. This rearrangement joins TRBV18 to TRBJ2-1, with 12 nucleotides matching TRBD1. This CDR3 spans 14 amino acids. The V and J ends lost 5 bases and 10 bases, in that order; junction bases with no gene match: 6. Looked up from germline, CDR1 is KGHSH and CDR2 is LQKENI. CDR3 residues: CASSAGQGAGEQFF. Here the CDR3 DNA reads TGTGCCAGCTCAGCGGGACAGGGGGCGGGCGAGCAGTTCTTC.

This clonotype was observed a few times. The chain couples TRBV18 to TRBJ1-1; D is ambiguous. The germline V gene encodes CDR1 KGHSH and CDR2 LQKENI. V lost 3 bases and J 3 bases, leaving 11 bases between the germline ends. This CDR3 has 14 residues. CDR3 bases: TGTGCCAGCTCACCTAAGGGTCGGTACACTGAAGCTTTCTTT. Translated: CASSPKGRYTEAFF.

The DNA for the CDR3 is TGTGCCAGCAGTTTTTGGGGGGCGCCCGGGGAGCTGTTTTTT. It translates to CASSFWGAPGELFF. J is TRBJ2-2 and V is TRBV12-3 or TRBV12-4; D tentatively reads TRBD1 or TRBD2 (6 bases each). V dropped 3 bases and J dropped 6 bases, with 11 bases sitting between them. This CDR3 has 14 residues.

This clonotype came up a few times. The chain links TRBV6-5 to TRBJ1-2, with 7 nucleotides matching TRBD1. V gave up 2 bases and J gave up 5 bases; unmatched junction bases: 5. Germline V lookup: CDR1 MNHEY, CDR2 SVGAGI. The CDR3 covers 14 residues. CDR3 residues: CASSYATGTYGYTF. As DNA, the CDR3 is TGTGCCAGCAGTTACGCGACAGGGACATATGGCTACACCTTC.

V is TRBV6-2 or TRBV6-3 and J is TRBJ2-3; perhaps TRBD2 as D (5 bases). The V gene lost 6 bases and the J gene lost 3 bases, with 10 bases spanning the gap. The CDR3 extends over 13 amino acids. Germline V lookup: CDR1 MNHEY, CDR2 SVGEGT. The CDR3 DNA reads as TGTGCCAGCAGACTAGTTGTAACAGATACGCAGTATTTT. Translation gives CASRLVVTDTQYF.

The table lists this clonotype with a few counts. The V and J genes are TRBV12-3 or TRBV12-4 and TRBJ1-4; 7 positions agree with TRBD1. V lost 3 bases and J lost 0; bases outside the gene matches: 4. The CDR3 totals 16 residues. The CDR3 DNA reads TGTGCCAGCAGTTTTGACAGGGCCCCAACTAATGAAAAACTGTTTTTT. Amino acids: CASSFDRAPTNEKLFF.

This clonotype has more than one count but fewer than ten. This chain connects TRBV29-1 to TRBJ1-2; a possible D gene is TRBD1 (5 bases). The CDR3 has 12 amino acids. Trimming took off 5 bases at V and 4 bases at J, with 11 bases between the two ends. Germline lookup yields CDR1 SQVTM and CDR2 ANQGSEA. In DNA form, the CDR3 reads TGCAGCGTTACCCCGGACATCTATGGCTACACCTTC. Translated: CSVTPDIYGYTF. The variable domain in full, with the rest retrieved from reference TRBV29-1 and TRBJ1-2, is SAVISQKPSRDICQRGTSLTIQCQVDSQVTMMFWYRQQPGQSLTLIATANQGSEATYESGFVIDKFPISRPNLTFSTLTVSNMSPEDSSIYLCSVTPDIYGYTFGSGTRLTVV.

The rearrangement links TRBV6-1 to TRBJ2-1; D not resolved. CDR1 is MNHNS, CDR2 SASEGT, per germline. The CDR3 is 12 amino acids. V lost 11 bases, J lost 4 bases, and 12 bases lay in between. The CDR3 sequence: CAEQDGYNEQFF. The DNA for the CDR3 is TGTGCCGAGCAGGACGGGTACAATGAGCAGTTCTTC.

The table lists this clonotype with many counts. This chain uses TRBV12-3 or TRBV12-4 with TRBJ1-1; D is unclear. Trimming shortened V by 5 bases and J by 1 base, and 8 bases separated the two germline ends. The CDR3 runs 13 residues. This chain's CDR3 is CASSLLANTEAFF. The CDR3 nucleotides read TGTGCCAGCAGTCTGCTCGCGAACACTGAAGCTTTCTTT.

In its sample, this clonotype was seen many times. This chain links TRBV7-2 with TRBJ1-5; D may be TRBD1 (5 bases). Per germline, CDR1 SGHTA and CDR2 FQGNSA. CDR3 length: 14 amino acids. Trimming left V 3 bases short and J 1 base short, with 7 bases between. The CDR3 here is CASSFRASNQPQHF. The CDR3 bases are TGTGCCAGCAGCTTCAGGGCAAGCAATCAGCCCCAGCATTTT.

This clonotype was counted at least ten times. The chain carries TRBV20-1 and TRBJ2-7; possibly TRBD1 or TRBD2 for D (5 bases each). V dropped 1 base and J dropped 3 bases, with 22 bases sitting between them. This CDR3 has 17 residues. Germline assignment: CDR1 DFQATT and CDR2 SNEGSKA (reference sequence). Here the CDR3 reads CSARGAPGQEIGYEQYF. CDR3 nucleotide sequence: TGCAGTGCTAGAGGCGCTCCGGGGCAAGAAATAGGCTACGAGCAGTACTTC.

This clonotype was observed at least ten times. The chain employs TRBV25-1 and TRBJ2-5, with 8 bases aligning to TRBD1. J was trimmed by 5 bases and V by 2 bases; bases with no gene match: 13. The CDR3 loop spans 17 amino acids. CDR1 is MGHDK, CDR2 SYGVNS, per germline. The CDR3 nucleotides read TGTGCCAGCAGTGAAGGAGACAGGGGCGCACTAGTGGAGACCCAGTACTTC. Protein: CASSEGDRGALVETQYF.

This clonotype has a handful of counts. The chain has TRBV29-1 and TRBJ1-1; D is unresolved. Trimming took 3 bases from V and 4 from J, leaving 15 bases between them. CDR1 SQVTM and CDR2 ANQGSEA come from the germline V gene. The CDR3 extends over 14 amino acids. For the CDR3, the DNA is TGCAGCGTTGAGAGGCTGATAGGTGTCACTGAAGCTTTCTTT. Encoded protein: CSVERLIGVTEAFF.

Written as DNA, the CDR3 is TGTGCCACGCGATCCGGGACATCTAACACCGGGGAGCTGTTTTTT. Translation gives CATRSGTSNTGELFF. The V and J genes are TRBV24-1 and TRBJ2-2; D is perhaps TRBD1 (6 bases). CDR1 is KGHDR and CDR2 is SFDVKD in the germline V gene. Trimming stripped 10 bases from V and 2 bases from J, with 16 bases between. The CDR3 consists of 15 residues.

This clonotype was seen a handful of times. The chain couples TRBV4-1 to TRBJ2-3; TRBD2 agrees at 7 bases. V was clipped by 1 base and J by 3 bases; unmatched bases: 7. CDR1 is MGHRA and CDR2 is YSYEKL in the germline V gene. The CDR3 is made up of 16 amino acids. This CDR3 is CASSQARGTNTDTQYF. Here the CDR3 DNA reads TGCGCCAGCAGCCAAGCACGGGGGACTAATACAGATACGCAGTATTTT.

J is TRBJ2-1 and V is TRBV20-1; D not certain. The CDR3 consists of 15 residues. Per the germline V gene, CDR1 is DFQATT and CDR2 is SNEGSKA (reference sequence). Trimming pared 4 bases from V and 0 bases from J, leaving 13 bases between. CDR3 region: CSAKGGSLSYNEQFF. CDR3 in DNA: TGCAGTGCTAAGGGCGGCAGCCTCTCCTACAATGAGCAGTTCTTC.

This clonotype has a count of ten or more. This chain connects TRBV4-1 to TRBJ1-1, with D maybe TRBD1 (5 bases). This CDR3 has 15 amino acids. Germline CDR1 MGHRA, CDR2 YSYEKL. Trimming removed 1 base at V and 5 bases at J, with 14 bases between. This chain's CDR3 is CASSQVRRGDTEAFF. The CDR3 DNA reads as TGCGCCAGCAGCCAAGTTCGGAGGGGAGATACTGAAGCTTTCTTT.

In nucleotides, the CDR3 is TGCGCCAGCAGCCAAGATACGGGAAGTAGCACAGATACGCAGTATTTT. Translation: CASSQDTGSSTDTQYF. The chain has TRBV4-3 and TRBJ2-3; weak D call: TRBD2 (5 bases). Per the germline V gene, CDR1 is LGHNA and CDR2 is YSLEER. This CDR3 has 16 amino acids. V shed 0 bases and J shed 0 bases, with 10 bases lying between them.

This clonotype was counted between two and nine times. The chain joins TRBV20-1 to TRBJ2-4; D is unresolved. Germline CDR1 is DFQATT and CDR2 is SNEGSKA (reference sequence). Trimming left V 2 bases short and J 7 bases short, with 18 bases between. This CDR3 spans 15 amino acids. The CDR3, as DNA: TGCAGTGCTAGATCCAAAGGGAACTTGCCGAACATTCAGTACTTC. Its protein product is CSARSKGNLPNIQYF.

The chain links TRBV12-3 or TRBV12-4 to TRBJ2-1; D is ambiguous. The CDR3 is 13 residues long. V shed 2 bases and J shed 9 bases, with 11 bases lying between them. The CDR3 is CASSLSPLAEQFF. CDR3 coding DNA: TGTGCCAGCAGTTTATCTCCTTTAGCTGAGCAGTTCTTC.

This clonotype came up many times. The CDR3 DNA reads TGTGCCAGCAGCCTAAGGTGGTCGGGGCAGGGAAAAAACATTCAGTACTTC. This gives the protein CASSLRWSGQGKNIQYF. The chain has TRBV7-2 and TRBJ2-4; either TRBD1 or TRBD2 may fit D (5 bases each). Germline lookup yields CDR1 SGHTA and CDR2 FQGNSA. CDR3 length: 17 residues. V lost 5 bases, J lost 4 bases, and 21 bases lay in between.